Below, 3 T cell receptor beta chains from the same sample are listed, as sequenced in a study of blood T cell repertoires in COVID-19 (dated by TCRdb to the early 2020s). The library was produced with the immunoSEQ multiplex PCR assay. The table was pulled from immuneACCESS by TCRdb, which kept in-frame rearrangements only. Such tables lose some clones; where checked, under half of the loss comes from unresolved V genes, and the rest has no known cause. In this sample the table shows 180,000 or so clones, approximately 86% of which occur a single time. Around 8.2% of the sample is taken by the ten largest. Sequencing was carried out using peripheral blood. The receptors stem from a man in his sixties with acute or convalescent COVID-19.

This chain connects TRBV5-8 to TRBJ1-4; D ambiguous. Per the germline V gene, CDR1 is SGHTS and CDR2 is YDEGEE. V was shortened by 3 bases and J by 0 bases, with 9 bases between the two germline ends. The CDR3 has 15 amino acids. The DNA of the CDR3 is TGTGCCAGCAGCTCGGAGGTAGCAACTAATGAAAAACTGTTTTTT. The encoded protein is CASSSEVATNEKLFF.

The chain employs TRBV2 and TRBJ2-1; 11 bases map to TRBD1. The germline V gene encodes CDR1 SNHLY and CDR2 FYNNEI. There are 13 residues in the CDR3. J lost 6 bases, V lost 6 bases, and 1 base had no gene match. The CDR3: CASRGQGGNEQFF. The CDR3, as DNA: TGTGCCAGCAGGGGACAGGGGGGCAATGAGCAGTTCTTC.

In nucleotides, the CDR3 is TGTGCCAGCAGTCAGGGACAAGGACTAGCCAAAAACATTCAGTACTTC. Residues: CASSQGQGLAKNIQYF. The chain combines TRBV28 with TRBJ2-4; D possibly corresponds to TRBD1 (6 bases). The CDR3 is made up of 16 amino acids. V lost 5 bases and J lost 0, with 14 bases in between. Germline CDR1 is MDHEN and CDR2 is SYDVKM.